This T cell receptor (beta chain) was sequenced during a study of beta chain features in type 1 diabetes. Germline-derived CDR1 and CDR2 are KGHSH and LQKENI. This CDR3 has 14 residues. V lost 2 bases and J lost 4, with 12 bases in between. Findings and caveats of the study: TCRB CDR3 length was moderately but significantly reduced in all four CD4+ subsets of Type 1 diabetes patients.

The sequenced template was cDNA made from the entire isolated RNA. Sequencing was performed with immunoSEQ multiplex PCR; in TCRdb, only in-frame clones are kept and a portion is missing. The table records around 300,000 clones, 15% of them present only once. Concerning this clone itself: Its antigen is unknown.

This receptor was obtained from a man in his late teens or twenties with type 1 diabetes. The chain is built from TRBV18 and TRBJ2-7; a weak D match, TRBD2 (6 bases). Sequences were obtained from naive CD4+ T cells from blood. CDR3 residues: CASSPGGAGYEQYF. In DNA, the CDR3 is TGTGCCAGCTCACCAGGGGGTGCGGGATACGAGCAGTACTTC.